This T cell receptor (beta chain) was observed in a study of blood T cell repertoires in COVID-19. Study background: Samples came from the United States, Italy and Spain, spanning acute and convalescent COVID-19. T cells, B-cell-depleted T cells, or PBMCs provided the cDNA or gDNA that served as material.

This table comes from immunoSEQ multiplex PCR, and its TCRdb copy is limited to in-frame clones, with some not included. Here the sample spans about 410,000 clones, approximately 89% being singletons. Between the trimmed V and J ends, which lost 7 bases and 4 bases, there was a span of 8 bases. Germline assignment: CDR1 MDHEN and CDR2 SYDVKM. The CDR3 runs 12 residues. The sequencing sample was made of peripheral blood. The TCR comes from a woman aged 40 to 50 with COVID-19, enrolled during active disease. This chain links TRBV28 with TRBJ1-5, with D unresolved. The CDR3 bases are TGTGCCAGCACCCTCCAGAATCAGCCCCAGCATTTT. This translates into CASTLQNQPQHF.